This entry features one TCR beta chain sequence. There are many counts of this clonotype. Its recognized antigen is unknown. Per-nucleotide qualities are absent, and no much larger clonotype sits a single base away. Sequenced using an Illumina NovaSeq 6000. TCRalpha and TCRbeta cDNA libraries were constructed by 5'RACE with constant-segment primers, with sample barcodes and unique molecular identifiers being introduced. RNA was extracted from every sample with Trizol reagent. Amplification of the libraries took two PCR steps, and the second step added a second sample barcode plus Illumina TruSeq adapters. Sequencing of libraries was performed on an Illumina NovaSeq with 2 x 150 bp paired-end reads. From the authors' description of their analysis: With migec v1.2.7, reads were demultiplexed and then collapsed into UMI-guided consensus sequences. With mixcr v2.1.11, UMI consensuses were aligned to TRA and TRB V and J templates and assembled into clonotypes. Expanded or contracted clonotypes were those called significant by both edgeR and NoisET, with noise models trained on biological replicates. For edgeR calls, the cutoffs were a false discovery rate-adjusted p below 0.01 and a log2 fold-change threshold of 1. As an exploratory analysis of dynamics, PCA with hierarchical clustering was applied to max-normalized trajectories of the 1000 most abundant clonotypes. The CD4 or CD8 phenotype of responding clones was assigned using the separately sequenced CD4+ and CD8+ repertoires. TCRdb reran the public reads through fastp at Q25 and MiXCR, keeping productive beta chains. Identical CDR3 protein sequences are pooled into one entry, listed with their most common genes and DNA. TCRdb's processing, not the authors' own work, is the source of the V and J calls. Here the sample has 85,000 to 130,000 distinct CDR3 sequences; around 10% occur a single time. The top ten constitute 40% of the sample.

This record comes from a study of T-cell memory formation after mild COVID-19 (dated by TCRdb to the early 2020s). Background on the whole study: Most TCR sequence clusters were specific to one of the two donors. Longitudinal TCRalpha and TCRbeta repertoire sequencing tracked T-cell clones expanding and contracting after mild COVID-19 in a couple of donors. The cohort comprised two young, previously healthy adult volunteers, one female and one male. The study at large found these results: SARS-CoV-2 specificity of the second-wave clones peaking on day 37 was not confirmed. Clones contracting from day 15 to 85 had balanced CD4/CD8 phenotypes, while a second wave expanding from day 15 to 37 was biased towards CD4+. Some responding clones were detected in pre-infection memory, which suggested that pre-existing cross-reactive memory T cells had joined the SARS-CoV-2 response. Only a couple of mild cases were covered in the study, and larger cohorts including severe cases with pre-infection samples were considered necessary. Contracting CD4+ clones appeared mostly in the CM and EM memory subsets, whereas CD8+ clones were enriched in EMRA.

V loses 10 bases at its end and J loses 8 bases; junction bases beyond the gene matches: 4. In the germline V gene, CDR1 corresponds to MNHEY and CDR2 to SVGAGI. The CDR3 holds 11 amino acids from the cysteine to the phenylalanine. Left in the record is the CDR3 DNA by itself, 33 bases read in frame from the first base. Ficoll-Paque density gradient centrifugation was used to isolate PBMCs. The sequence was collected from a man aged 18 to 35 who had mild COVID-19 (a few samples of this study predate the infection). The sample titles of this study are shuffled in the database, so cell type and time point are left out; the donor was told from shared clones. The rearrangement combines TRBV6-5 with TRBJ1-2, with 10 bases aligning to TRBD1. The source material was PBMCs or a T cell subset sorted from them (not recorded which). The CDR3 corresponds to CATGQGGGYTF. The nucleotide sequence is TGTGCCACCGGACAGGGGGGAGGCTACACCTTC.